One sample yielded the 18 T cell receptor beta chains listed below, sequenced in a study of T cells in Graves' hyperthyroidism and ophthalmopathy. There were TCR beta CDR3 regions amplified from RNA transcripts. RT-PCR in the first round (using the HTBI primer set) targeted the TCR CDR3. TCRdb ran MiXCR on the multiplex PCR reads and lists one entry per CDR3 protein. The repertoire has 550,000 to 800,000 distinct CDR3 sequences, 16% of them found once; the top ten carry around 8%. The sequenced sample consisted of blood. Receptors originate from a man aged 18 to 30 with Graves' hyperthyroidism.

This clonotype was counted a few times. The gene calls are TRBV20-1 and TRBJ2-7, with 9 nucleotides matching TRBD2. J gave up 6 bases and V 3 bases, and 6 bases lay outside the gene matches. The CDR3 has 13 amino acids. Germline CDR1 DFQATT, CDR2 SNEGSKA (reference sequence). The CDR3 sequence is CSARFTSGREQYF. CDR3 nucleotide sequence: TGCAGTGCTAGGTTCACTAGCGGGCGCGAGCAGTACTTC.

The V gene is TRBV28, the J gene TRBJ2-2, with a weak D call TRBD1 (6 bases). The CDR3 is made up of 18 amino acids. Germline CDR1 MDHEN, CDR2 SYDVKM. With 5 bases removed from V and 0 bases from J, the gap between germline ends came to 19 bases. The CDR3 coding sequence is TGTGCCAGCAGTCCCTTACCAGGGGCCTACGCGAACACCGGGGAGCTGTTTTTT. Its protein is CASSPLPGAYANTGELFF. The whole variable domain, remainder taken from reference TRBV28 and TRBJ2-2, is DVKVTQSSRYLVKRTGEKVFLECVQDMDHENMFWYRQDPGLGLRLIYFSYDVKMKEKGDIPEGYSVSREKKERFSLILESASTNQTSMYLCASSPLPGAYANTGELFFGEGSRLTVL.

There are many counts of this clonotype. V gene TRBV20-1 combines with J gene TRBJ1-1; 9 nucleotides match TRBD1. The CDR3 consists of 14 residues. V lost 3 bases, J lost 3 bases, and 5 bases stayed unmatched. Germline-derived CDR1 and CDR2 are DFQATT and SNEGSKA (reference sequence). The CDR3 DNA reads TGCAGTGCTAGTCCCGGGACAGGGCACACTGAAGCTTTCTTT. Amino acids: CSASPGTGHTEAFF.

This clonotype was seen many times. The chain recombines TRBV3-1 with TRBJ2-3; no definite D call. The V and J ends lost 2 bases and 0 bases respectively, with 6 bases between them. The CDR3 extends over 14 amino acids. Germline values: CDR1 LGHDT, CDR2 YNNKEL (reference sequence). The DNA of the CDR3 is TGTGCCAGCAGCCAAAGTCAGAGCACAGATACGCAGTATTTT. It encodes CASSQSQSTDTQYF.

This clonotype was seen repeatedly, ten times or more. The chain has TRBV7-8 and TRBJ2-1, with no clear D. Germline V CDR1 and CDR2: SGHVS, FQNEAQ. Trimming took 4 bases from V and 1 from J, leaving 11 bases between them. CDR3 length equals 15 residues. The CDR3 DNA follows: TGTGCCAGCAGCTCGACTTTCCTTTCCTACAATGAGCAGTTCTTC. Translated, it gives CASSSTFLSYNEQFF.

In its sample, this clonotype was seen many times. V is TRBV7-9 and J is TRBJ2-7; 8 positions agree with TRBD1. Losses at the gene ends were 5 bases for V and 5 bases for J; bases not matched to a gene: 11. CDR1 SEHNR and CDR2 FQNEAQ come from the germline V gene (reference sequence). This CDR3 comprises 15 residues. The CDR3: CASSPGQGLHDEQYF. DNA for the CDR3: TGTGCCAGCAGCCCTGGACAGGGACTCCACGACGAGCAGTACTTC. Complete variable domain (other parts from reference TRBV7-9 and TRBJ2-7): DTGVSQNPRHKITKRGQNVTFRCDPISEHNRLYWYRQTLGQGPEFLTYFQNEAQLEKSRLLSDRFSAERPKGSFSTLEIQRTEQGDSAMYLCASSPGQGLHDEQYFGPGTRLTVT.

This chain links TRBV13 with TRBJ2-3, with 8 bases fitting TRBD2. V gave up 0 bases and J gave up 2 bases; unmatched junction bases: 10. This CDR3 has 18 amino acids. Germline V CDR1 and CDR2: PRHDT, FYEKMQ (reference sequence). The CDR3 sequence: CASSLGGPLADYTDTQYF. CDR3 coding DNA: TGTGCCAGCAGCTTAGGAGGCCCACTAGCGGACTACACAGATACGCAGTATTTT. Full variable domain (rest looked up from reference TRBV13 and TRBJ2-3): AAGVIQSPRHLIKEKRETATLKCYPIPRHDTVYWYQQGPGQDPQFLISFYEKMQSDKGSIPDRFSAQQFSDYHSELNMSSLELGDSALYFCASSLGGPLADYTDTQYFGPGTRLTVL.

This clonotype was detected many times. The J gene is TRBJ2-3, the V gene TRBV30; TRBD2 aligns across 9 bases. The CDR3 consists of 15 residues. Per the germline V gene, CDR1 is GTSNPN and CDR2 is SVGIG (reference sequence). J gave up 2 bases and V 2 bases, and 5 bases lay outside the gene matches. The DNA for the CDR3 is TGTGCCTGGAGTTCGACTAGCGGATACACAGATACGCAGTATTTT. It yields the protein CAWSSTSGYTDTQYF.

V is TRBV2 and J is TRBJ2-2, with D unresolved. Germline V gene lookup returns CDR1 SNHLY and CDR2 FYNNEI. CDR3 size: 12 residues. V lost 7 bases and J 6 bases, leaving 9 bases between the germline ends. CDR3 sequence (DNA): TGTGCCAGCACTTCGCATCCCGGGGAGCTGTTTTTT. Its protein product is CASTSHPGELFF.

The chain employs TRBV10-3 and TRBJ2-2, with 13 bases lining up with TRBD2. The CDR3 has 17 amino acids. Germline V gene lookup returns CDR1 ENHRY and CDR2 SYGVKD. The V segment lost 8 bases and the J segment 1 base; nucleotides outside the gene matches: 7. CDR3 loop: CAIARTSGSRNTGELFF. In DNA form, the CDR3 reads TGTGCCATCGCCCGGACTAGCGGGAGTCGGAACACCGGGGAGCTGTTTTTT.

This clonotype was seen at least ten times. This chain joins TRBV2 and TRBJ2-7; 11 bases are shared with TRBD2. Germline V lookup: CDR1 SNHLY, CDR2 FYNNEI. The trim removed 6 bases at V and 3 bases at J, leaving 7 bases unmatched. The CDR3 extends over 15 amino acids. CDR3 coding DNA: TGTGCCAGCAGCGCCACTAGCGGGAGAAGCTACGAGCAGTACTTC. Translation: CASSATSGRSYEQYF.

The rearrangement links TRBV7-8 to TRBJ2-1; D possibly uses TRBD1 or TRBD2 (6 bases each). Trimming removed 0 bases from V and 4 bases from J, with 13 bases in between. CDR3 length: 16 residues. CDR1 is SGHVS, CDR2 FQNEAQ, per germline. As DNA, the CDR3 is TGTGCCAGCAGCTTAGCGCACGGGGGCGGTTACAATGAGCAGTTCTTC. Protein sequence: CASSLAHGGGYNEQFF. The full variable domain, rest sourced from reference TRBV7-8 and TRBJ2-1, is GAGVSQSPRYKVAKRGQDVALRCDPISGHVSLFWYQQALGQGPEFLTYFQNEAQLDKSGLPSDRFFAERPEGSVSTLKIQRTQQEDSAVYLCASSLAHGGGYNEQFFGPGTRLTVL.

This clonotype was observed a few times. A read error may produce the germline difference seen at one junction end. The V and J genes are TRBV7-8 and TRBJ2-1; D might be TRBD1 or TRBD2, each matching 5 bases. CDR3 length: 15 residues. Germline CDR1 is SGHVS and CDR2 is FQNEAQ. In DNA, the CDR3 is TGTGCCAGCAGCCCCACGTACGGGGCTTACAAGGAGCAGTTCTTC. This codes for CASSPTYGAYKEQFF.

The chain combines TRBV2 with TRBJ1-5; 8 positions agree with TRBD1. Germline loops: CDR1 SNHLY, CDR2 FYNNEI. V was pared by 5 bases and J by 3 bases, with 6 bases of the junction left unmatched. The CDR3 covers 15 residues. The CDR3: CASSLTGAHNQPQHF. Here the CDR3 DNA reads TGTGCCAGCAGTCTGACAGGGGCCCACAATCAGCCCCAGCATTTT.

This clonotype was detected ten times or more. This sequence joins TRBV12-3 or TRBV12-4 and TRBJ1-2; TRBD1 might be the D (5 bases). CDR3 length: 15 residues. V lost 6 bases, J lost 4 bases, and 18 bases lay in between. CDR3 sequence reads: CASSPGRILIYGYTF. In DNA, the CDR3 is TGTGCCAGCAGCCCGGGACGTATCTTAATCTATGGCTACACCTTC.

This clonotype was counted many times. The gene calls are TRBV12-3 or TRBV12-4 and TRBJ2-4, with 8 bases aligning to TRBD1. CDR3 size: 15 residues. Trimming cost V 7 bases and J 0 bases; bases outside gene matches: 5. In nucleotides, the CDR3 is TGTGCCAGCATCAACAGGGGGTTAGCCAAAAACATTCAGTACTTC. Translation: CASINRGLAKNIQYF.

In this sample, this clonotype turned up many times. The V call is TRBV6-6, the J call TRBJ1-5; D gene unclear. The CDR3 contains 15 residues. Trimming removed 2 bases at V and 0 bases at J, with 8 bases between. Germline CDR1 MNHNY, CDR2 SVGAGI (reference sequence). Here the CDR3 reads CASSYPAYSNQPQHF. As DNA, the CDR3 is TGTGCCAGCAGTTACCCCGCATATAGCAATCAGCCCCAGCATTTT.

This clonotype was picked up many times. This chain connects TRBV2 to TRBJ1-1; D remains unclear. CDR3 length: 13 residues. Per germline, CDR1 SNHLY and CDR2 FYNNEI. Trimming took off 8 bases at V and 1 base at J, with 11 bases between the two ends. The CDR3 DNA reads TGTGCCAGCTTAAGGGAAAGGAACACTGAAGCTTTCTTT. It is translated as CASLRERNTEAFF.